The 25 T cell receptor beta chains presented below share a single source sample, sequenced in a study of long-term antiretroviral therapy in people with HIV. The libraries were made with immunoSEQ v3.0 at survey level. Clones were read by immunoSEQ multiplex PCR, and TCRdb kept only the in-frame ones, dropping some. Of about 24,000 clones listed, around 81% are singletons. Sequences were derived from unsorted PBMCs, sampled at the start of antiretroviral therapy, before treatment. The receptors were gathered from a woman between 18 and 29 years old with HIV.

The rearrangement joins TRBV27 to TRBJ2-1, with D perhaps matching TRBD1 or TRBD2 (5 bases each). Germline V gene lookup returns CDR1 MNHEY and CDR2 SMNVEV (reference sequence). The CDR3 is 14 amino acids. Trimming took 2 bases from V and 8 from J, leaving 13 bases between them. In DNA form, the CDR3 reads TGTGCCAGCAGTTTAAGGTCCGGGGCTGATGAGCAGTTCTTC. It encodes CASSLRSGADEQFF.

The V gene is TRBV12-5, the J gene TRBJ1-3; D uncertain. CDR1 is LGHNT, CDR2 FRNRAP, per germline. Trimming took off 8 bases at V and 1 base at J, with 9 bases between the two ends. The CDR3 length is 13 residues. The CDR3 coding sequence is TGTGCTAGTATAGATGAGTCTGGAAACACCATATATTTT. This gives the protein CASIDESGNTIYF. Supplemented by reference TRBV12-5 and TRBJ1-3, the full variable domain reads DARVTQTPRHKVTEMGQEVTMRCQPILGHNTVFWYRQTMMQGLELLAYFRNRAPLDDSGMPKDRFSAEMPDATLATLKIQPSEPRDSAVYFCASIDESGNTIYFGEGSWLTVV.

The chain links TRBV6-5 to TRBJ2-3; 7 bases map to TRBD1. Germline V gene sequence: CDR1 MNHEY, CDR2 SVGAGI. CDR3 length equals 13 residues. After removal of 7 bases from V and 1 base from J, the junction contained 2 bases not matched to a gene. CDR3 in amino acids: CASNRGGTDTQYF. Here the CDR3 DNA reads TGTGCCAGCAACAGGGGCGGCACAGATACGCAGTATTTT.

The rearrangement uses TRBV7-9 and TRBJ1-2, with D hard to call. Germline CDR1 reads SEHNR; CDR2 reads FQNEAQ (reference sequence). The germline V and J ends were trimmed by 4 bases and 2 bases, with 14 bases remaining between them. This CDR3 is built from 15 residues. CDR3 nucleotide sequence: TGTGCCAGCAGCTCCTGGACGGTCCCCAACTATGGCTACACCTTC. Translating gives CASSSWTVPNYGYTF. The complete variable domain, with remaining parts taken from reference TRBV7-9 and TRBJ1-2, reads DTGVSQNPRHKITKRGQNVTFRCDPISEHNRLYWYRQTLGQGPEFLTYFQNEAQLEKSRLLSDRFSAERPKGSFSTLEIQRTEQGDSAMYLCASSSWTVPNYGYTFGSGTRLTVV.

The count of this clone is one. V gene TRBV28 combines with J gene TRBJ2-3; D call uncertain. Trimming removed 4 bases at V and 2 bases at J, with 16 bases between. CDR1 MDHEN and CDR2 SYDVKM come from the germline V gene. The CDR3 spans 16 residues. The DNA of the CDR3 is TGTGCCAGCAGTTACGTCGGTAGTTCCCTCACAGATACGCAGTATTTT. Encoded protein: CASSYVGSSLTDTQYF.

The J gene is TRBJ2-1, the V gene TRBV4-2, with 9 bases fitting TRBD1. V was clipped by 5 bases and J by 7 bases; unmatched bases: 12. Germline values: CDR1 LGHNA, CDR2 YNFKEQ. The CDR3 is made up of 16 amino acids. The CDR3, as DNA: TGTGCCAGCAGCAGAGATTCCGGGACAGGGAGAAATGAGCAGTTCTTC. Translation: CASSRDSGTGRNEQFF.

The chain uses TRBV11-2 and TRBJ2-3; 10 nucleotides align to TRBD2. Losses at the gene ends were 5 bases for V and 3 bases for J; bases not matched to a gene: 8. The CDR3 extends over 16 amino acids. Per germline, CDR1 SGHAT and CDR2 FQNNGV. CDR3 sequence (DNA): TGTGCCAGCAGCGATACTAGCGGGGCTTCAACAGATACGCAGTATTTT. Translating it yields CASSDTSGASTDTQYF.

This rearrangement joins TRBV5-1 to TRBJ2-1; a weak D match, TRBD1 (5 bases). The germline V gene has CDR1 SGHRS and CDR2 YFSETQ. V dropped 4 bases and J dropped 4 bases, with 12 bases sitting between them. This CDR3 region has 14 residues. The CDR3 reads CASSGKDNYNEQFF. The CDR3 region has the DNA TGCGCCAGCAGCGGGAAGGACAATTACAATGAGCAGTTCTTC.

Here the CDR3 DNA reads TGTGCCAGCAGTTTGTGGCGCTCCAAGTCTGGGGCCAACGTCCTGACTTTC. Its protein product is CASSLWRSKSGANVLTF. The chain couples TRBV27 to TRBJ2-6; D is ambiguous. The germline gives CDR1 MNHEY, CDR2 SMNVEV (reference sequence). V was shortened by 3 bases and J by 1 base, with 13 bases between the two germline ends. The CDR3 is 17 amino acids.

The CDR3 loop is CAWKLAGESYEQYF. CDR3 sequence (DNA): TGTGCCTGGAAGCTAGCGGGAGAGTCCTACGAGCAGTACTTC. This sequence joins TRBV30 and TRBJ2-7; 10 nucleotides line up with TRBD2. The CDR3 consists of 14 residues. V lost 4 bases and J lost 1; bases outside the gene matches: 4. The germline V gene encodes CDR1 GTSNPN and CDR2 SVGIG (reference sequence).

This clone was observed once. This chain joins TRBV27 and TRBJ2-5; no reliable D call. Trimming cost V 2 bases and J 3 bases, with 7 bases left between them. There are 13 residues in the CDR3. Germline V gene data show CDR1 as MNHEY and CDR2 as SMNVEV (reference sequence). CDR3: CASSLGNEETQYF. Here the CDR3 DNA reads TGTGCCAGCAGTTTAGGGAATGAAGAGACCCAGTACTTC.

This chain joins TRBV6-5 and TRBJ2-1; either TRBD1 or TRBD2 may supply D (5 bases each). Trimming left V 2 bases short and J 6 bases short, with 5 bases between. This CDR3 comprises 12 residues. Germline-derived CDR1 and CDR2 are MNHEY and SVGAGI. The CDR3 DNA reads as TGTGCCAGCAGTTACGGGGGCAATGAGCAGTTCTTC. It is translated as CASSYGGNEQFF.

This clone is termed large. This rearrangement joins TRBV9 to TRBJ1-3, with D perhaps TRBD1 (5 bases). CDR1 is SGDLS and CDR2 is YYNGEE in the germline V gene. This CDR3 is 15 amino acids long. Trimming removed 5 bases from V and 0 bases from J, with 12 bases in between. In DNA, the CDR3 is TGTGCCAGCAGTGGGGACGGGGTCTCTGGAAACACCATATATTTT. This encodes CASSGDGVSGNTIYF.

This clone has a handful of counts. The J gene is TRBJ2-3, the V gene TRBV27, with 9 bases aligning to TRBD2. The V segment lost 1 base and the J segment 3 bases; nucleotides outside the gene matches: 5. Germline V CDR1 and CDR2: MNHEY, SMNVEV (reference sequence). This CDR3 is 16 amino acids long. The CDR3 region has the DNA TGTGCCAGCAGTTTATACGGCGGGAGGGGGACAGATACGCAGTATTTT. Residues: CASSLYGGRGTDTQYF.

This chain connects TRBV27 to TRBJ2-6; 7 bases fit TRBD1. Trimming cost V 6 bases and J 0 bases; bases outside gene matches: 14. The CDR3 sequence is 19 residues long. Germline V gene lookup returns CDR1 MNHEY and CDR2 SMNVEV (reference sequence). CDR3 DNA: TGTGCCAGCAGCCTATACACAGGGGAAAGAGCCTCTGGGGCCAACGTCCTGACTTTC. Its translation: CASSLYTGERASGANVLTF.

This clone was found once. The J gene is TRBJ2-1, the V gene TRBV4-2; D is possibly TRBD2 (5 bases). This CDR3 contains 17 residues. Looked up from germline, CDR1 is LGHNA and CDR2 is YNFKEQ. V shed 4 bases and J shed 9 bases, with 25 bases lying between them. The DNA for the CDR3 is TGTGCCAGCAGCCTAGACGGCAACGAGGGAGTCGCTTTTGAGCAGTTCTTC. Its translation is CASSLDGNEGVAFEQFF.

This sequence joins TRBV5-1 and TRBJ1-1; D unresolved. Trimming left V 0 bases short and J 0 bases short, with 6 bases between. This CDR3 region has 14 residues. CDR1 is SGHRS and CDR2 is YFSETQ in the germline V gene. The CDR3 bases are TGCGCCAGCAGCTTGGGAACAATGAACACTGAAGCTTTCTTT. The encoded protein is CASSLGTMNTEAFF.

The chain employs TRBV5-3 and TRBJ1-1; TRBD1 matches 8 bases. TRBV5-3 is flagged as an ORF with uncertain function. V trimming: 5 bases; J trimming: 6 bases; junction bases outside the gene matches: 12. The CDR3 loop spans 15 amino acids. CDR3 loop: CARSSSRTGLPEAFF. In nucleotides, the CDR3 is TGTGCCAGAAGTTCTTCCCGGACAGGGCTGCCTGAAGCTTTCTTT.

The genes are TRBV27 and TRBJ2-3; maybe TRBD2 (5 bases). With 5 bases removed from V and 4 bases from J, the gap between germline ends came to 16 bases. Germline loops: CDR1 MNHEY, CDR2 SMNVEV (reference sequence). The CDR3 has 15 amino acids. Written as DNA, the CDR3 is TGTGCCAGCAGTCCCCTCCTAGGCGGGTCAGATACGCAGTATTTT. Amino acid sequence: CASSPLLGGSDTQYF.

This chain uses TRBV19 with TRBJ1-1; 7 bases align to TRBD1. Germline loops: CDR1 LNHDA, CDR2 SQIVND (reference sequence). V lost 7 bases and J lost 0; bases outside the gene matches: 11. The CDR3 extends over 16 amino acids. The CDR3 nucleotides read TGTGCCAGTAACGTGGGACAGAGAGAAATGAACACTGAAGCTTTCTTT. It is translated as CASNVGQREMNTEAFF. Drawing the rest from reference TRBV19 and TRBJ1-1, the complete variable domain is DGGITQSPKYLFRKEGQNVTLSCEQNLNHDAMYWYRQDPGQGLRLIYYSQIVNDFQKGDIAEGYSVSREKKESFPLTVTSAQKNPTAFYLCASNVGQREMNTEAFFGQGTRLTVV.

The rearrangement links TRBV7-8 to TRBJ1-1; D not resolved. The V gene lost 5 bases and the J gene lost 6 bases, with 7 bases spanning the gap. Germline CDR1 and CDR2: SGHVS and FQNEAQ. CDR3 length: 11 residues. The CDR3 protein is CASSHRSEAFF. The CDR3 bases are TGTGCCAGCAGCCACCGATCTGAAGCTTTCTTT.

The chain has TRBV5-1 and TRBJ1-2; D is ambiguous. Germline V gives CDR1 SGHRS, CDR2 YFSETQ. The CDR3 length is 14 residues. Trimming removed 0 bases from V and 4 bases from J, with 10 bases in between. This CDR3 is CASSLADTRYGYTF. DNA of the CDR3: TGCGCCAGCAGCTTGGCCGACACCCGCTATGGCTACACCTTC. The full variable domain, its missing parts supplied by reference TRBV5-1 and TRBJ1-2, is KAGVTQTPRYLIKTRGQQVTLSCSPISGHRSVSWYQQTPGQGLQFLFEYFSETQRNKGNFPGRFSGRQFSNSRSEMNVSTLELGDSALYLCASSLADTRYGYTFGSGTRLTVV.

The rearrangement uses TRBV27 and TRBJ2-1, with 7 nucleotides matching TRBD2. Germline lookup yields CDR1 MNHEY and CDR2 SMNVEV (reference sequence). The V and J ends lost 3 bases and 5 bases, in that order; junction bases with no gene match: 7. This CDR3 spans 15 amino acids. The CDR3: CASSFRRLAHNEQFF. CDR3 in DNA: TGTGCCAGCAGTTTCAGGAGACTAGCTCACAATGAGCAGTTCTTC.

This chain uses TRBV5-1 with TRBJ1-3; D is perhaps TRBD1 (5 bases). Germline V gene lookup returns CDR1 SGHRS and CDR2 YFSETQ. Trimming took off 1 base at V and 3 bases at J, with 11 bases between the two ends. This CDR3 has 15 residues. The CDR3 reads CASSLSGRFGNTIYF. The CDR3 region has the DNA TGCGCCAGCAGCTTGTCGGGGCGGTTTGGAAACACCATATATTTT.

The chain links TRBV7-9 to TRBJ2-7, with TRBD1 matching over 8 bases. With V trimmed by 6 bases and J by 2 bases, 3 bases remained unmatched. The germline gives CDR1 SEHNR, CDR2 FQNEAQ (reference sequence). This CDR3 contains 13 residues. CDR3 in DNA: TGTGCCAGCAGTGGACAGGGCCCCTACGAGCAGTACTTC. Its translation: CASSGQGPYEQYF.